A selection of T cell receptor beta chains follows, all from one sample in a study of vaccination and CD4 T cells after COVID-19. What these receptors recognize is not known. Each CDR3 protein gets one entry after TCRdb re-called the PCR reads with MiXCR. The repertoire holds under 20,000 distinct CDR3 sequences, with 43% as singletons. This specimen consisted of CD4+ T cells from blood, cultured in vitro, obtained after SARS-CoV-2 vaccination. These receptors came from a human donor who had recovered from COVID-19. Both conserved end residues are part of each CDR3. Each record gives: D gene, V gene, J gene, clone size, CDR3 DNA, CDR3 protein. A D gene is named only where the DNA matches it firmly. Some rows have no size entry. The others give once, few or many, or a class for an expanded clone.

d_gene: -; v_gene: TRBV20-1; j_gene: TRBJ2-1; abundance: -; CDR3nt: TGCAGTGCTAGAGGTCCGACGAGCTCCTACAATGAGCAGTTCTTC; CDR3aa: CSARGPTSSYNEQFF
d_gene: -; v_gene: TRBV4-2; j_gene: TRBJ2-5; abundance: -; CDR3nt: TGTGCCAGCAGCCAAGAGGGCAGGGTGAGGGAGACCCAGTACTTC; CDR3aa: CASSQEGRVRETQYF
d_gene: -; v_gene: TRBV28; j_gene: TRBJ1-2; abundance: -; CDR3nt: TGTGCCAGCAGTTTCACAGGGCCCTATGGCTACACCTTC; CDR3aa: CASSFTGPYGYTF
d_gene: -; v_gene: TRBV6-2/TRBV6-3; j_gene: TRBJ1-1; abundance: few; CDR3nt: TGTGCCAGCAGTTATCTGGCGAACACTGAAGCTTTCTTT; CDR3aa: CASSYLANTEAFF
d_gene: -; v_gene: TRBV7-2; j_gene: TRBJ2-5; abundance: few; CDR3nt: TGTGCCAGCAGCTTTATGCCCCCCCTCCAAGAGACCCAGTACTTC; CDR3aa: CASSFMPPLQETQYF
d_gene: TRBD2; v_gene: TRBV7-8; j_gene: TRBJ2-7; abundance: few; CDR3nt: TGTGCCAGCAGCCTGGGGACTAGCGGGTACTTCTCCTACGAGCAGTACTTC; CDR3aa: CASSLGTSGYFSYEQYF
d_gene: -; v_gene: TRBV5-8; j_gene: TRBJ1-5; abundance: few; CDR3nt: TGTGCCAGCAGCCCGGACTTAAGCAATCAGCCCCAGCATTTT; CDR3aa: CASSPDLSNQPQHF
d_gene: -; v_gene: TRBV15; j_gene: TRBJ1-5; abundance: -; CDR3nt: TGTGCCACCAGCAGAGCAGGGTCGGACCAGCCCCAGCATTTT; CDR3aa: CATSRAGSDQPQHF
d_gene: -; v_gene: TRBV7-8; j_gene: TRBJ2-3; abundance: -; CDR3nt: TGTGCCAGCAGCGATCAGGGTTTGGATACGCAGTATTTT; CDR3aa: CASSDQGLDTQYF
d_gene: -; v_gene: TRBV5-4; j_gene: TRBJ2-5; abundance: medium-sized; CDR3nt: TGTGCCAGCAGCTTGTCAGGGTACCAAGAGACCCAGTACTTC; CDR3aa: CASSLSGYQETQYF
d_gene: -; v_gene: TRBV28; j_gene: TRBJ1-1; abundance: -; CDR3nt: TGTGCCAGCAGTTTAGCAGTGAACACTGAAGCTTTCTTT; CDR3aa: CASSLAVNTEAFF
d_gene: -; v_gene: TRBV18; j_gene: TRBJ2-6; abundance: few; CDR3nt: TGTGCCAGCTCCCTAACTCACGCCGGGGCCAACGTCCTGACTTTC; CDR3aa: CASSLTHAGANVLTF
d_gene: -; v_gene: TRBV7-2; j_gene: TRBJ2-5; abundance: medium-sized; CDR3nt: TGTGCCAGCAGCCCTTTGGCGGTTGTGACCCAGTACTTC; CDR3aa: CASSPLAVVTQYF
d_gene: TRBD2; v_gene: TRBV12-3/TRBV12-4; j_gene: TRBJ2-5; abundance: -; CDR3nt: TGTGCCAGCAGCCCCGGACTAGAAAGCGAGTACTTC; CDR3aa: CASSPGLESEYF
d_gene: TRBD2; v_gene: TRBV7-6; j_gene: TRBJ2-1; abundance: -; CDR3nt: TGTGCCAGCAGCCTAGGGACTAGCGGGACCAATGAGCAGTTCTTC; CDR3aa: CASSLGTSGTNEQFF
d_gene: TRBD2; v_gene: TRBV28; j_gene: TRBJ2-2; abundance: -; CDR3nt: TGTGCCAGCAGAGGACTAGCGGGAAAGAACACCGGGGAGCTGTTTTTT; CDR3aa: CASRGLAGKNTGELFF
d_gene: -; v_gene: TRBV20-1; j_gene: TRBJ1-4; abundance: few; CDR3nt: TGCAGTGCTAGAGTCAACCGTCGGGATGAAAAACTGTTTTTT; CDR3aa: CSARVNRRDEKLFF
d_gene: TRBD1; v_gene: TRBV6-5; j_gene: TRBJ2-7; abundance: few; CDR3nt: TGTGCCAGCAGTTACTCGAAGTGGGGGACAGGGGGCAATTACGAGCAGTACTTC; CDR3aa: CASSYSKWGTGGNYEQYF
d_gene: -; v_gene: TRBV19; j_gene: TRBJ2-7; abundance: -; CDR3nt: TGTGCCGTTGGTTCCTACGAGCAGTACTTC; CDR3aa: CAVGSYEQYF
d_gene: TRBD2; v_gene: TRBV5-5; j_gene: TRBJ2-7; abundance: medium-sized; CDR3nt: TGTGCCAGCAGCTTGGCCGCTAGCGGGAAGGGTTACGAGCAGTACTTC; CDR3aa: CASSLAASGKGYEQYF
d_gene: -; v_gene: TRBV15; j_gene: TRBJ2-7; abundance: few; CDR3nt: TGTGCCACCAGCAGAGGCCGGCGACTAGGGACAGTCTCCGACTACGAGCAGTACTTC; CDR3aa: CATSRGRRLGTVSDYEQYF
d_gene: TRBD1; v_gene: TRBV24-1; j_gene: TRBJ2-2; abundance: -; CDR3nt: TGTGCCACCAGTGCCGCAGGGGGTTGGGGGGAGCTGTTTTTT; CDR3aa: CATSAAGGWGELFF
d_gene: -; v_gene: TRBV6-2/TRBV6-3; j_gene: TRBJ1-1; abundance: -; CDR3nt: TGTGCCAGCAGAACAGGGAACACTGAAGCTTTCTTT; CDR3aa: CASRTGNTEAFF
d_gene: -; v_gene: TRBV7-9; j_gene: TRBJ2-2; abundance: -; CDR3nt: TGTGCCAGCAGTTCCCCCGGGACAAACACCGGGGAGCTGTTTTTT; CDR3aa: CASSSPGTNTGELFF
d_gene: -; v_gene: TRBV7-2; j_gene: TRBJ2-7; abundance: -; CDR3nt: TGTGCCAGCAGCCAGCTAGCAGCCTACGAGCAGTACTTC; CDR3aa: CASSQLAAYEQYF
d_gene: -; v_gene: TRBV2; j_gene: TRBJ2-1; abundance: -; CDR3nt: TGTGCCAGCAGTTACCTACAGGGTTCGGGGAATGAGCAGTTCTTC; CDR3aa: CASSYLQGSGNEQFF
d_gene: -; v_gene: TRBV5-5; j_gene: TRBJ1-1; abundance: few; CDR3nt: TGTGCCAGCAGCTTGTGGGCGATAGGGGAGACGAACACTGAAGCTTTCTTT; CDR3aa: CASSLWAIGETNTEAFF
d_gene: -; v_gene: TRBV28; j_gene: TRBJ2-4; abundance: once; CDR3nt: TGTGCCAGCAGTTCAGACCCAAACATTCAGTACTTC; CDR3aa: CASSSDPNIQYF
d_gene: -; v_gene: TRBV20-1; j_gene: TRBJ1-3; abundance: -; CDR3nt: TGCAGTGCTAGAGGAGGGTCTGGAAACACCATATATTTT; CDR3aa: CSARGGSGNTIYF